The rows below give T cell receptor beta chains drawn from one sample of a study of cytomegalovirus exposure and HLA in healthy donors. Profiled with immunoSEQ multiplex PCR; TCRdb holds only in-frame clones, not every one. The sample yields roughly 140,000 clones, approximately 81% seen once. Specimen: PBMCs. These TCRs come from a man in his late teens or twenties in good health and CMV-seronegative. Both conserved end residues are part of each CDR3. A D gene is named only where the DNA matches it firmly. Clone size is stated in some rows and not others, as once, few, many or a class when expanded.

clone_size | d_call | j_call | v_call | cdr3_nt | cdr3_aa
- | TRBD1 | TRBJ1-1 | TRBV25-1 | TGTGCCAGCAGGGGCGGGACAGGGGAAAACACTGAAGCTTTCTTT | CASRGGTGENTEAFF
- | TRBD2 | TRBJ2-1 | TRBV7-9 | TGTGCCAGCAGCTCGCCGGGAGGGTGGAATGAGCAGTTCTTC | CASSSPGGWNEQFF
- | - | TRBJ1-2 | TRBV28 | TGTGCCAGCTGCAGGGATTATACCTATGGCTACACCTTC | CASCRDYTYGYTF
few | - | TRBJ2-1 | TRBV5-1 | TGCGCCAGCAGGGAGGCCATCACTGATGATATTGAGCAGTTCTTC | CASREAITDDIEQFF
- | - | TRBJ2-7 | TRBV9 | TGTGCCAGCAGCGTAGCCGCTCACTCCACCTACGAGCAGTACTTC | CASSVAAHSTYEQYF
- | TRBD2 | TRBJ2-3 | TRBV5-6 | TGTGCCAGCAGCCCCCCCCCAGCGGGAGGGACAGATACGCAGTATTTT | CASSPPPAGGTDTQYF
- | TRBD1 | TRBJ2-7 | TRBV5-1 | TGCGCCAGCAGCTTGGGACAGGGGTCCTACGAGCAGTACTTC | CASSLGQGSYEQYF
- | TRBD2 | TRBJ2-7 | TRBV6-6 | TGTGCCAGCAGCCGCGGACTAGCGGCCTACGAGCAGTACTTC | CASSRGLAAYEQYF
- | - | TRBJ2-5 | TRBV9 | TGTGCCAGCAGCGTAGGTTTGCTAGCGCACCAAGAGACCCAGTACTTC | CASSVGLLAHQETQYF
- | - | TRBJ1-2 | TRBV19 | TGTGCCAGTAGCCCAGCCCAGGGGCGTTATGGCTACACCTTC | CASSPAQGRYGYTF
- | TRBD2 | TRBJ2-5 | TRBV7-7 | TGTGCCAGCAGCTCAGATCGGGAGGGCCAGTACTTC | CASSSDREGQYF